What follows are 7 T cell receptor beta chains derived from one specimen sequenced in a study of cytomegalovirus exposure and HLA in healthy donors. PCR used 60 Vbeta primers and 13 Jbeta primers. Sequenced by immunoSEQ multiplex PCR; TCRdb stores in-frame clones only, minus some. The table lists over 130,000 clones, about 84% of them singletons. The sample comprised PBMCs. These receptor sequences come from a woman aged 35 to 49 in good health and CMV-seropositive.

The chain is built from TRBV5-1 and TRBJ1-1; possibly TRBD1 for D (5 bases). CDR3 size: 13 residues. Germline-derived CDR1 and CDR2 are SGHRS and YFSETQ. Between the trimmed V and J ends, which lost 6 bases and 1 base, there was a span of 10 bases. In DNA form, the CDR3 reads TGCGCCAGCAAAGGGGAGGGGAACACTGAAGCTTTCTTT. Its translation is CASKGEGNTEAFF.

The chain couples TRBV2 to TRBJ2-1; 10 bases fit TRBD2. CDR1 and CDR2 (germline): SNHLY, FYNNEI. The trim removed 6 bases at V and 11 bases at J, leaving 4 bases unmatched. The CDR3 runs to 12 residues. CDR3 in amino acids: CASRGTSDKQFF. The CDR3, as DNA: TGTGCCAGCAGGGGGACTAGCGATAAGCAGTTCTTC.

The chain uses TRBV4-2 and TRBJ1-5; no clear D gene. V lost 1 base and J lost 2, with 9 bases in between. This CDR3 is built from 15 residues. Germline V gives CDR1 LGHNA, CDR2 YNFKEQ. The DNA of the CDR3 is TGTGCCAGCAGCCAAGTCGAGGGAGGCAATCAGCCCCAGCATTTT. Translation gives CASSQVEGGNQPQHF.

DNA for the CDR3: TGTGCCAGCAGCTTAGGCGGGAGGGCCTACAATGAGCAGTTCTTC. This encodes CASSLGGRAYNEQFF. The chain uses TRBV11-1 and TRBJ2-1, with 9 nucleotides matching TRBD2. The length of the CDR3 is 15 residues. Germline CDR1 SGHAT, CDR2 FQDESV (reference sequence). J lost 2 bases, V lost 1 base, and 0 bases had no gene match.

The rearrangement uses TRBV5-5 and TRBJ2-4; no clear D. Germline lookup yields CDR1 SGHKS and CDR2 YYEKEE (reference sequence). The CDR3 contains 13 residues. The V and J ends lost 2 bases and 8 bases respectively, with 11 bases between them. The DNA for the CDR3 is TGTGCCAGCAGCTTATCCCCGGAGTACATTCAGTACTTC. Amino acid sequence: CASSLSPEYIQYF. Based on the CDR3 plus reference TRBV5-5 and TRBJ2-4, the full variable domain is DAGVTQSPTHLIKTRGQQVTLRCSPISGHKSVSWYQQVLGQGPQFIFQYYEKEERGRGNFPDRFSARQFPNYSSELNVNALLLGDSALYLCASSLSPEYIQYFGAGTRLSVL.

Here the CDR3 DNA reads TGTGCCACCAGCAGAGATCTCCAAGCTAGCAATCAGCCCCAGCATTTT. Translating it yields CATSRDLQASNQPQHF. The chain carries TRBV15 and TRBJ1-5; no firm D call. Germline V gene sequence: CDR1 LNHNV, CDR2 YYDKDF (reference sequence). Between the trimmed V and J ends, which lost 0 bases and 0 bases, there was a span of 9 bases. CDR3 length equals 16 residues.

This sequence joins TRBV29-1 and TRBJ2-7; D unclear. This CDR3 has 11 residues. Trimming cost V 2 bases and J 5 bases, with 7 bases left between them. Germline CDR1 reads SQVTM; CDR2 reads ANQGSEA. CDR3 sequence reads: CSVEFINEQYF. Written as DNA, the CDR3 is TGCAGCGTTGAATTTATTAACGAGCAGTACTTC.